These T cell receptor beta chains were read from a single sample in a study of a mutant IDH1 vaccine in newly diagnosed glioma. Method: immunoSEQ multiplex PCR; TCRdb's copy keeps in-frame clones and lacks some. The data contain around 85,000 clones, approximately 85% of them seen just once; the ten biggest clones take up around 2%. These receptors have no known antigen. The source was PBMCs, collected from a glioma patient whose treatment included an IDH1 peptide vaccine. The source of these receptors is a man aged 25 to 45 with glioma. Some clones in this sample may be carry-over from other donors' samples. The CDR3 runs from the conserved cysteine through the conserved F or W. D genes are given only for firm matches. Rows may omit the clone size; those that give it use once, few, many or a size class.

d_call j_call v_call clone_size cdr3_nt cdr3_aa
- TRBJ2-1 TRBV6-5 - TGTGCCAGCAGTTACTCACTCAGGGGGGCTTGGAATGAGCAGTTCTTC CASSYSLRGAWNEQFF
- TRBJ2-7 TRBV29-1 - TGCAGCGTTGGGACAGATTACGAGCAGTACTTC CSVGTDYEQYF
- TRBJ1-1 TRBV4-3 - TGCGCCAGCAGCCAAGATCCCTACACTGAAGCTTTCTTT CASSQDPYTEAFF
TRBD1 TRBJ2-7 TRBV10-3 - TGTGCCATCGGGACAGGGTTCATCTACGAGCAGTACTTC CAIGTGFIYEQYF
- TRBJ2-3 TRBV7-9 - TGTGCCAGCAGCTTAGGGGATCAGTCAGATACGCAGTATTTT CASSLGDQSDTQYF
- TRBJ2-7 TRBV7-3 - TGTGCCAGCAGCCCCATCTGGGGAGAAGTCCACGAGCAGTACTTC CASSPIWGEVHEQYF
- TRBJ2-3 TRBV6-5 - TGTGCCAGCAGTCAATCGCAGGATACGCAGTATTTT CASSQSQDTQYF
- TRBJ2-7 TRBV30 once TGTGCCTGGGGGACGGGTTTAAACTACGAGCAGTACTTC CAWGTGLNYEQYF
TRBD2 TRBJ2-3 TRBV4-2 once TGTGCCAGCAGCCAAGATAGCACTAGCGTAGCTTCTAGCACAGATACGCAGTATTTT CASSQDSTSVASSTDTQYF
- TRBJ2-2 TRBV19 - TGTGCCAGTAGTAGACGGGGTCCCGGGGAGCTGTTTTTT CASSRRGPGELFF
TRBD1 TRBJ1-2 TRBV28 - TGTGCCAGCCTGGGCAGGGGGTATGGCTACACCTTC CASLGRGYGYTF
TRBD2 TRBJ2-5 TRBV7-9 - TGTGCCAGCAGCTCTAGCGGGTCAGGGGAGACCCAGTACTTC CASSSSGSGETQYF
- TRBJ2-5 TRBV2 - TGTGCCAGCACCCGGAGCACAGAGACCCAGTACTTC CASTRSTETQYF
- TRBJ2-2 TRBV18 - TGTGCCAGCTCACTCACCTCAGGGAACTCCGGGGAGCTGTTTTTT CASSLTSGNSGELFF
- TRBJ1-4 TRBV4-2 - TGTGCCAGCAGCCACGGGACTGGAAATGAAAAACTGTTTTTT CASSHGTGNEKLFF
- TRBJ1-3 TRBV6-1 once TGTGCCAGCAGTGAACCGGGACGGGGCTCTGGAAACACCATATATTTT CASSEPGRGSGNTIYF
- TRBJ2-7 TRBV5-8 - TGTGCCAGCAGCTTGGGAGACGGGAGACACGACGAGCAGTACTTC CASSLGDGRHDEQYF
- TRBJ1-6 TRBV19 - TGTGCCAGTAGTATAGGGCGGAGTCGGTCACCCCTCCACTTT CASSIGRSRSPLHF
- TRBJ1-6 TRBV30 - TGTGCCTGGGGCGGGGGAAATTCACCCCTCCACTTT CAWGGGNSPLHF
- TRBJ2-7 TRBV28 - TGTGCCAGCAGTTCCCGACTAGGGGTATACGAGCAGTACTTC CASSSRLGVYEQYF
- TRBJ1-6 TRBV7-9 - TGTGCCAGCAGCCCCACCAGGGGATCATCTAATTCACCCCTCCACTTT CASSPTRGSSNSPLHF
- TRBJ1-5 TRBV6-1 - TGTGCCAGCAGTGAAATAATAGGGGGCAATCAGCCCCAGCATTTT CASSEIIGGNQPQHF
- TRBJ1-2 TRBV4-1 - TGCGCCAGCAGCCAAGAGGGGCCGCGGGCCGGCTATGGCTACACCTTC CASSQEGPRAGYGYTF
- TRBJ2-1 TRBV28 - TGTGCCAGCAGTTTACACGGGTTTCACGTATCTGAGCAGTTCTTC CASSLHGFHVSEQFF
- TRBJ2-3 TRBV18 once TGTGCCAGCTCACCACTTGGGGTGCCTCGGGATACGCAGTATTTT CASSPLGVPRDTQYF
- TRBJ1-5 TRBV6-1 once TGTGCCAGCAGTACCTCTAGGAGCAATCAGCCCCAGCATTTT CASSTSRSNQPQHF
- TRBJ1-2 TRBV13 - TGTGCCAGCAGCTCGATGGACAGATATGGCTACACCTTC CASSSMDRYGYTF
- TRBJ1-3 TRBV6-1 - TGTGCCAGCAGAGTTGCAAACACCATATATTTT CASRVANTIYF
- TRBJ2-1 TRBV9 - TGTGCCAGCAGCGTTTCGAAGACAGGCGGCAATGAGCAGTTCTTC CASSVSKTGGNEQFF
TRBD2 TRBJ2-1 TRBV6-6 - TGTGCCAGCAGTTATGGGCTAGCGGGAGTAGAGCAGTTCTTC CASSYGLAGVEQFF
TRBD1 TRBJ1-2 TRBV11-2 - TGTGCCAGCAGCTTAGACGCAGGGGGCGTAGGCTACACCTTC CASSLDAGGVGYTF
- TRBJ2-7 TRBV7-3 - TGTGCCAGCAGCTTGGACGTTACCTACGAGCAGTACTTC CASSLDVTYEQYF
- TRBJ1-1 TRBV27 - TGTGCCAGCAGTAACCGGGGGCCAACCTACACTGAAGCTTTCTTT CASSNRGPTYTEAFF
- TRBJ1-1 TRBV30 few TGTGCCTGCCCAGGGAACACTGAAGCTTTCTTT CACPGNTEAFF
TRBD2 TRBJ2-7 TRBV28 - TGTGCCAGCAGCTTGGGGTGGGGACGGGAGGCTTACGAGCAGTACTTC CASSLGWGREAYEQYF
- TRBJ2-2 TRBV25-1 - TGTGCCAGCAGGGGGACACCGAACACCGGGGAGCTGTTTTTT CASRGTPNTGELFF
- TRBJ1-2 TRBV5-4 - TGTGCCAGCAGCCTCGACAGGAGGTATGGCTACACCTTC CASSLDRRYGYTF
- TRBJ1-5 TRBV7-3 - TGTGCCAGCAGCTTAATGTTGGGGGAGCCCCAGCATTTT CASSLMLGEPQHF
TRBD1 TRBJ1-2 TRBV27 - TGTGCCAGCAGTCTGAGCCCGCAGGGGGGAGGCTACACCTTC CASSLSPQGGGYTF